This paragraph covers one T cell receptor (beta chain) sequence. This CDR3 has 17 amino acids. Trimming stripped 0 bases from V and 4 bases from J, with 16 bases between. Looked up from germline, CDR1 is MGHRA and CDR2 is YSYEKL. The data stem from a study of blood T cell repertoires in COVID-19. Study details: Specimens from acute and convalescent COVID-19 originated in the United States, Italy and Spain. T cells, B-cell-depleted T cells, or PBMCs provided the cDNA or gDNA that served as material.

As handled by the study authors: How many nucleated cells were present was estimated from reference gene primer amplification. Method: immunoSEQ multiplex PCR; TCRdb's copy keeps in-frame clones and lacks some. That table is the source of V, J and clone size, and D and trimming were worked out from the DNA. The table has some 46,000 clones, around four fifths seen once. Sequencing was performed on peripheral blood. V gene TRBV4-1 combines with J gene TRBJ1-3; tentatively, D is TRBD1 (5 bases). The source is a woman over 75 with acute or convalescent COVID-19. The CDR3 is CASSQDRTGDLGNTIYF. The CDR3 DNA is TGCGCCAGCAGCCAAGATCGTACAGGAGACTTAGGAAACACCATATATTTT.